This T cell receptor beta chain was sequenced in a study of blood T cell repertoires in COVID-19. In germline, CDR1 is LGHNA, CDR2 YSLEER. The CDR3 runs 13 residues. The V and J ends lost 2 bases and 3 bases respectively, with 6 bases between them. TCRdb's copy holds only in-frame clones and misses some; the assay was immunoSEQ multiplex PCR. The sample lists some 97,000 clones, roughly 84% seen once, with 7.4% in the top ten. The chain couples TRBV4-3 to TRBJ2-3; D is unclear. Specimen: peripheral blood. This TCR was sampled from a man aged 25-45 years in a cohort sampled during active COVID-19. The CDR3 region has the DNA TGCGCCAGCAGCCAAATCCGGACAGATACGCAGTATTTT. As protein: CASSQIRTDTQYF.